This entry lists 17 T cell receptor beta chains sequenced from one sample in a study of early T cells in non-severe SARS-CoV-2 infection. TCRdb re-called the 5' RACE reads with MiXCR, one entry per CDR3 protein. The top ten hold approximately 8% of the sample, which has around 45,000 distinct CDR3 sequences, less than 8.5% seen once. The sequenced sample consisted of whole blood. Every receptor here comes from an adult who was a healthcare worker with PCR-confirmed SARS-CoV-2 infection or an uninfected control (not recorded which).

Many counts were recorded for this clonotype. The gene calls are TRBV6-2 or TRBV6-3 and TRBJ2-1, with D tentatively TRBD1 or TRBD2 (6 bases each). The CDR3 sequence is 15 residues long. Deletions cut 1 base from V and 5 bases from J, with 12 bases between. Germline assignment: CDR1 MNHEY and CDR2 SVGEGT. The CDR3 reads CASSYLGGRDNEQFF. CDR3 nucleotides: TGTGCCAGCAGTTACTTGGGGGGCCGCGACAATGAGCAGTTCTTC.

The chain combines TRBV28 with TRBJ2-7, with D possibly TRBD2 on 6 matching bases. Germline values: CDR1 MDHEN, CDR2 SYDVKM. The CDR3 has 14 amino acids. Between the trimmed V and J ends, which lost 8 bases and 5 bases, there was a span of 19 bases. The DNA of the CDR3 is TGTGCCAGCCAGCCAGGAGGGGATTTCAACGAGCAGTACTTC. Residues: CASQPGGDFNEQYF.

This sequence joins TRBV7-9 and TRBJ2-1; D is perhaps TRBD2 (5 bases). CDR1 and CDR2 (germline): SEHNR, FQNEAQ (reference sequence). The V end was cut by 5 bases, the J end by 6 bases, with 11 bases between. The CDR3 is 13 amino acids. The chain's CDR3 is CASSPVTSNEQFF. The CDR3 DNA sequence: TGTGCCAGCAGCCCAGTTACTAGCAATGAGCAGTTCTTC.

The sample holds many counts of this clonotype. The V call is TRBV6-2 or TRBV6-3, the J call TRBJ1-1, with TRBD1 matching over 7 bases. After removal of 6 bases from V and 4 bases from J, the junction contained 8 bases not matched to a gene. The CDR3 has 14 amino acids. Germline V gives CDR1 MNHEY, CDR2 SVGEGT. As DNA, the CDR3 is TGTGCCAGCAGGATAGGGGGCTCCAGCACTGAAGCTTTCTTT. The encoded protein is CASRIGGSSTEAFF.

This clonotype occurred a few times. This chain links TRBV15 with TRBJ2-3; 7 nucleotides match TRBD1. Unmatched junction bases numbered 7, after V lost 0 bases and J lost 4 bases. CDR3 length: 16 amino acids. Per germline, CDR1 LNHNV and CDR2 YYDKDF (reference sequence). The CDR3 coding sequence is TGTGCCACCAGCAGAGACCTAAGACAGGGCGCAGATACGCAGTATTTT. Its translation: CATSRDLRQGADTQYF.

This clonotype was seen a few times. The rearrangement joins TRBV5-1 to TRBJ1-1, with 7 bases identical to TRBD1. The CDR3 totals 17 residues. V shed 4 bases and J 0 bases; nucleotides not matched to a gene: 12. Germline V CDR1 and CDR2: SGHRS, YFSETQ. This chain's CDR3 is CASSITKDRHMNTEAFF. The DNA for the CDR3 is TGCGCCAGCAGCATCACAAAGGACAGGCACATGAACACTGAAGCTTTCTTT.

Ten or more counts support this clonotype. The chain combines TRBV7-9 with TRBJ2-3, with 7 bases that match TRBD1. The trim removed 4 bases at V and 6 bases at J, leaving 10 bases unmatched. The germline V gene has CDR1 SEHNR and CDR2 FQNEAQ (reference sequence). This CDR3 is built from 15 residues. The CDR3 is CASSSRDRKPDTQYF. The CDR3 bases are TGTGCCAGCAGCTCCCGGGACAGAAAGCCGGATACGCAGTATTTT.

In the case of this clonotype: Since a much larger clone is just one base distant, this may be a read error. This chain connects TRBV20-1 to TRBJ2-1, with 14 bases identical to TRBD2. CDR1 is DFQATT and CDR2 is SNEGSKA in the germline V gene (reference sequence). The CDR3 is 15 amino acids. CDR3 region: CSARTSGGAMNERFF. The CDR3 DNA reads TGCAGTGCTAGGACTAGCGGGGGGGCGATGAATGAGCGGTTCTTC.

This clonotype was recorded a few times. The CDR3 spells CASSVGVTGGQPQHF. CDR3 sequence (DNA): TGTGCCAGCAGTGTAGGTGTTACGGGCGGACAGCCCCAGCATTTT. This chain links TRBV2 with TRBJ1-5; D ambiguous. The CDR3 extends over 15 amino acids. The germline CDR1 and CDR2 sequences are SNHLY and FYNNEI. V was pared by 4 bases and J by 7 bases, with 17 bases between.

The CDR3 DNA is TGTGCCAGCAGCCAGAGGGGGGCCGTCTCCTACAATGAGCAGTTCTTC. It is translated as CASSQRGAVSYNEQFF. The V gene is TRBV3-1, the J gene TRBJ2-1, with D possibly being TRBD1 or TRBD2 (6 bases each). From germline, CDR1 is LGHDT and CDR2 YNNKEL (reference sequence). Trimming took off 3 bases at V and 0 bases at J, with 12 bases between the two ends. The CDR3 length is 16 residues.

This clonotype came up a few times. The V and J genes are TRBV12-3 or TRBV12-4 and TRBJ2-3; maybe TRBD2 (5 bases). Trimming removed 3 bases from V and 5 bases from J, with 12 bases in between. The CDR3 contains 14 residues. CDR3 bases: TGTGCCAGCAGTTTGGCGGGTTCGGGAGATACGCAGTATTTT. It encodes CASSLAGSGDTQYF.

Turning to this clonotype: This may arise from a read error, as a much more abundant clone is one base away. The chain combines TRBV29-1 with TRBJ2-6; D remains unclear. The V and J ends lost 7 bases and 1 base respectively, with 8 bases between them. This CDR3 is 13 amino acids long. CDR1 is SQVTM and CDR2 is ANQGSEA in the germline V gene. In DNA, the CDR3 is TGCAGCGCCATGGTATCTGGGGCCAACGTCCTGACTTTC. Translated: CSAMVSGANVLTF. The full variable domain, with the rest looked up from reference TRBV29-1 and TRBJ2-6, is SAVISQKPSRDICQRGTSLTIQCQVDSQVTMMFWYRQQPGQSLTLIATANQGSEATYESGFVIDKFPISRPNLTFSTLTVSNMSPEDSSIYLCSAMVSGANVLTFGAGSRLTVL.

This clonotype was detected many times. J is TRBJ2-2 and V is TRBV19; the D is unclear. The V and J ends lost 3 bases and 6 bases respectively, with 11 bases between them. This CDR3 is 14 amino acids long. Germline values: CDR1 LNHDA, CDR2 SQIVND (reference sequence). The DNA of the CDR3 is TGTGCCAGTAGTATTTGGGGAAGTTCCGGGGAGCTGTTTTTT. This gives the protein CASSIWGSSGELFF.

This clonotype was seen a handful of times. The chain links TRBV6-2 or TRBV6-3 to TRBJ1-1, with a tentative D call TRBD1 (5 bases). V was shortened by 6 bases and J by 0 bases, with 17 bases between the two germline ends. The V gene's germline CDR1 is MNHEY and CDR2 SVGEGT. The CDR3 contains 16 residues. This chain's CDR3 is CASSLSYRTLNTEAFF. In nucleotides, the CDR3 is TGTGCCAGCAGCTTATCCTACAGGACCTTGAACACTGAAGCTTTCTTT.

The chain is built from TRBV6-2 or TRBV6-3 and TRBJ2-3, with a possible D match to TRBD1 (6 bases). With 7 bases removed from V and 0 bases from J, the gap between germline ends came to 17 bases. The CDR3 sequence is 16 residues long. CDR1 is MNHEY, CDR2 SVGEGT, per germline. Here the CDR3 DNA reads TGTGCCAGCACCAGCAGGGGAAGAGCTAGCACAGATACGCAGTATTTT. Translating gives CASTSRGRASTDTQYF.

The chain carries TRBV6-6 and TRBJ1-6; 11 nucleotides align to TRBD1. CDR3 size: 14 residues. CDR1 and CDR2 (germline): MNHNY, SVGAGI (reference sequence). J gave up 9 bases and V 4 bases, and 2 bases lay outside the gene matches. Here the CDR3 reads CASSLDRGLSPLHF. CDR3 in DNA: TGTGCCAGCAGTTTGGACAGGGGGCTTTCACCCCTCCACTTT.

This clonotype has a count of ten or more. This chain links TRBV5-4 with TRBJ2-3, with D maybe TRBD1 (5 bases). Germline CDR1 SGHNT, CDR2 YYREEE (reference sequence). The V gene lost 6 bases and the J gene lost 5 bases, with 16 bases spanning the gap. The CDR3 consists of 14 residues. The CDR3 sequence is CASNSGLAGDTQYF. For the CDR3, the DNA is TGTGCCAGCAACTCAGGGTTAGCAGGAGATACGCAGTATTTT. The full variable domain, its missing parts supplied by reference TRBV5-4 and TRBJ2-3, is ETGVTQSPTHLIKTRGQQVTLRCSSQSGHNTVSWYQQALGQGPQFIFQYYREEENGRGNFPPRFSGLQFPNYSSELNVNALELDDSALYLCASNSGLAGDTQYFGPGTRLTVL.